Listed here are 31 T cell receptor beta chains from one sample, sequenced in a study of T cells in localized non-small cell lung cancer. Repertoires were generated with immunoSEQ multiplex PCR, while TCRdb's copy carries only in-frame clones and drops some. The table records 1,500 to 2,500 clones, roughly 28% of them present only once. Sequences were derived from normal lung tissue next to the tumor, sampled before any cancer treatment. These receptors all come from a woman between 35 and 70 years old with stage II lung adenocarcinoma.

The chain has TRBV14 and TRBJ1-1; a possible D gene is TRBD1 (5 bases). CDR1 and CDR2 from the germline V gene are SGHDN and FVKESK. This CDR3 has 13 amino acids. Trimming took 4 bases from V and 1 from J, leaving 7 bases between them. The CDR3 region has the DNA TGTGCCAGCAGCCCAGGGACGAACACTGAAGCTTTCTTT. This gives the protein CASSPGTNTEAFF.

In its sample, this clone was seen once. The chain carries TRBV30 and TRBJ2-5; 9 positions match TRBD2. Germline V gene lookup returns CDR1 GTSNPN and CDR2 SVGIG (reference sequence). The CDR3 loop spans 16 amino acids. The ends lost 0 bases at V and 1 base at J; junction bases unmatched: 6. CDR3 coding DNA: TGTGCCTGGAGTGTAGGGGCTAGCGGGATCCAAGAGACCCAGTACTTC. Its translation is CAWSVGASGIQETQYF.

The genes are TRBV28 and TRBJ1-2; 7 bases are a match to TRBD1. Germline CDR1 reads MDHEN; CDR2 reads SYDVKM. The junction had 13 bases not matched to a gene; V was cut back by 6 bases and J by 3 bases. CDR3 length equals 16 residues. CDR3 nucleotide sequence: TGTGCCAGCAGCCCAGACATCGACAGGGAATACTATGGCTACACCTTC. Amino acids: CASSPDIDREYYGYTF.

This clone was seen a few times. The chain uses TRBV11-3 and TRBJ2-7, with a possible D match to TRBD2 (7 bases). The CDR3 has 17 residues. V lost 7 bases and J lost 2, with 24 bases in between. CDR1 and CDR2 (germline): SGHNT, YENEEA. CDR3 sequence: CASTPRGGGAITYEQYF. Here the CDR3 DNA reads TGTGCCAGCACCCCACGGGGTGGGGGGGCGATCACCTACGAGCAGTACTTC.

J is TRBJ2-5 and V is TRBV29-1, with D possibly matching TRBD1 (6 bases). The CDR3 is 12 amino acids. Trimming took 6 bases from V and 0 from J, leaving 8 bases between them. The germline gives CDR1 SQVTM, CDR2 ANQGSEA. CDR3 in amino acids: CSVRTDQETQYF. CDR3 bases: TGCAGCGTAAGGACAGACCAAGAGACCCAGTACTTC.

This clone was observed a handful of times. The chain is built from TRBV30 and TRBJ2-7, with D possibly matching TRBD1 (6 bases). This CDR3 contains 14 residues. Per germline, CDR1 GTSNPN and CDR2 SVGIG (reference sequence). V lost 0 bases and J lost 3, with 12 bases in between. The CDR3 DNA follows: TGTGCCTGGAGTGTACAGGGATATGGCTACGAGCAGTACTTC. Translation gives CAWSVQGYGYEQYF.

This clone counts as large. The chain employs TRBV6-8 and TRBJ1-2; the match to TRBD1 covers 7 bases. The CDR3 runs 13 residues. Per germline, CDR1 MNHGY and CDR2 SAAAGT. Trimming cost V 6 bases and J 6 bases; bases outside gene matches: 7. The CDR3 loop reads CASRPQGLDGYTF. In DNA, the CDR3 is TGTGCCAGCAGACCACAGGGGTTGGATGGCTACACCTTC.

This clone showed up just a few times. The V and J genes are TRBV6-8 and TRBJ2-1, with 7 bases matching TRBD2. The CDR3 totals 15 residues. V was pared by 2 bases and J by 6 bases, with 7 bases of the junction left unmatched. CDR1 is MNHGY and CDR2 is SAAAGT in the germline V gene. CDR3 in DNA: TGTGCCAGCAGTTACGCGGGAGCGAATTTCAATGAGCAGTTCTTC. Its translation is CASSYAGANFNEQFF.

This clone is termed large. This sequence joins TRBV11-3 and TRBJ1-5; TRBD1 is a possible D gene (6 bases). Germline V gene sequence: CDR1 SGHNT, CDR2 YENEEA. This CDR3 spans 16 amino acids. V was shortened by 5 bases and J by 1 base, with 15 bases between the two germline ends. CDR3 in amino acids: CASSLGGRGSNQPQHF. The CDR3 nucleotides read TGTGCCAGCAGCCTGGGGGGCAGGGGAAGCAATCAGCCCCAGCATTTT.

V and J are TRBV6-8 and TRBJ2-7, with 8 bases identical to TRBD1. The germline CDR1 and CDR2 sequences are MNHGY and SAAAGT. The junction had 6 bases not matched to a gene; V was cut back by 6 bases and J by 2 bases. The length of the CDR3 is 14 residues. The CDR3 loop is CASSTGTGAYEQYF. The CDR3 bases are TGTGCCAGCAGCACCGGGACAGGAGCCTACGAGCAGTACTTC.

V usage is TRBV12-5 and J usage is TRBJ1-1; D gene unclear. The germline V gene has CDR1 LGHNT and CDR2 FRNRAP. The CDR3 loop spans 11 amino acids. The CDR3 nucleotides are TGTGCCAGCGGAATACGAGCGTCAGCTTTCTTT. Translating gives CASGIRASAFF.

The rearrangement links TRBV14 to TRBJ2-7; D is uncertain. Germline lookup yields CDR1 SGHDN and CDR2 FVKESK. Trimming stripped 1 base from V and 4 bases from J, with 5 bases between. The CDR3 is made up of 12 amino acids. CDR3 amino acids: CASSQVSYEQYF. CDR3 DNA: TGTGCCAGCAGCCAAGTGTCATACGAGCAGTACTTC. The complete variable domain, with remaining parts taken from reference TRBV14 and TRBJ2-7, reads EAGVTQFPSHSVIEKGQTVTLRCDPISGHDNLYWYRRVMGKEIKFLLHFVKESKQDESGMPNNRFLAERTGGTYSTLKVQPAELEDSGVYFCASSQVSYEQYFGPGTRLTVT.

This clone has more than one count but fewer than ten. V is TRBV6-8 and J is TRBJ1-2; 8 bases are a match to TRBD1. V lost 5 bases, J lost 6 bases, and 11 bases stayed unmatched. Germline CDR1 is MNHGY and CDR2 is SAAAGT. CDR3 length: 15 residues. The CDR3 is CASSLWTGSKDGYTF. The CDR3 region has the DNA TGTGCCAGCAGTCTATGGACAGGGAGTAAGGATGGCTACACCTTC.

V usage is TRBV29-1 and J usage is TRBJ2-6; D possibly uses TRBD1 or TRBD2 (5 bases each). CDR1 and CDR2 from the germline V gene are SQVTM and ANQGSEA. The CDR3 loop spans 15 amino acids. Trimming took 6 bases from V and 0 from J, leaving 12 bases between them. The CDR3 loop reads CSVRGDGSGANVLTF. CDR3 DNA sequence: TGCAGCGTCCGGGGCGATGGCTCTGGGGCCAACGTCCTGACTTTC. Filled out from reference TRBV29-1 and TRBJ2-6, the complete variable domain reads SAVISQKPSRDICQRGTSLTIQCQVDSQVTMMFWYRQQPGQSLTLIATANQGSEATYESGFVIDKFPISRPNLTFSTLTVSNMSPEDSSIYLCSVRGDGSGANVLTFGAGSRLTVL.

This clone was counted between two and nine times. The chain carries TRBV11-3 and TRBJ2-2, with a possible D match to TRBD2 (5 bases). The CDR3 is 14 amino acids. Germline V gene sequence: CDR1 SGHNT, CDR2 YENEEA. V lost 3 bases, J lost 3 bases, and 8 bases lay in between. The CDR3 DNA reads as TGTGCCAGCAGCTTTGGGCGGGACACCGGGGAGCTGTTTTTT. This codes for CASSFGRDTGELFF.

This clone was detected only once. The V gene is TRBV30, the J gene TRBJ2-3; 11 bases match TRBD2. CDR1 GTSNPN and CDR2 SVGIG come from the germline V gene (reference sequence). The CDR3 is 17 amino acids. V trimming: 3 bases; J trimming: 5 bases; junction bases outside the gene matches: 13. The CDR3 DNA sequence: TGTGCCTGGAGCGCAAATACCGGGACTAGCGGTTTAGATACGCAGTATTTT. Its translation: CAWSANTGTSGLDTQYF.

This clone appeared a few times. The rearrangement uses TRBV7-5 and TRBJ1-2; TRBD1 is the table's D call and was not checked against the DNA. TRBV7-5 is tagged as a pseudogene. This CDR3 is built from 14 residues. CDR3 DNA sequence: TGTGCCAGCAGCTTGGGGGCAGCTAACTATGGCTACACCTTC. Its translation is CASSLGAANYGYTF.

The chain joins TRBV28 to TRBJ1-1; TRBD1 matches 7 bases. V lost 6 bases and J lost 1; bases outside the gene matches: 5. The CDR3 totals 14 residues. Germline loops: CDR1 MDHEN, CDR2 SYDVKM. CDR3 sequence reads: CASRSGGGNTEAFF. The CDR3, as DNA: TGTGCCAGCAGGTCAGGGGGGGGGAACACTGAAGCTTTCTTT.

The V call is TRBV19, the J call TRBJ2-1; D possibly matches TRBD1 or TRBD2 (6 bases each). Trimming cost V 0 bases and J 6 bases, with 21 bases left between them. The CDR3 runs to 18 residues. Germline CDR1 reads LNHDA; CDR2 reads SQIVND (reference sequence). The chain's CDR3 is CASSIDGPGGRVRNEQFF. The CDR3 DNA reads TGTGCCAGTAGTATAGACGGGCCTGGGGGGCGGGTACGCAATGAGCAGTTCTTC. Variable domain in full (rest from reference TRBV19 and TRBJ2-1): DGGITQSPKYLFRKEGQNVTLSCEQNLNHDAMYWYRQDPGQGLRLIYYSQIVNDFQKGDIAEGYSVSREKKESFPLTVTSAQKNPTAFYLCASSIDGPGGRVRNEQFFGPGTRLTVL.

By share, this clone counts as medium-sized. V gene TRBV7-6 combines with J gene TRBJ1-5; D perhaps matches TRBD1 (6 bases). Germline CDR1 SGHVS, CDR2 FNYEAQ. V was pared by 5 bases and J by 1 base, with 15 bases between. The CDR3 totals 16 residues. CDR3 DNA: TGTGCCAGCAGCCAAGAGGGGGGACGGAGCAATCAGCCCCAGCATTTT. Protein: CASSQEGGRSNQPQHF.

This clone occurred a few times. The gene calls are TRBV10-3 and TRBJ1-6; TRBD1 matches 8 bases. The CDR3 consists of 15 residues. Germline V lookup: CDR1 ENHRY, CDR2 SYGVKD. The J segment lost 5 bases and the V segment lost 3 bases, leaving 3 bases of the junction unmatched. CDR3 sequence reads: CAISEQGGNNSPLHF. The CDR3 nucleotides are TGTGCCATCAGTGAACAGGGGGGCAATAATTCACCCCTCCACTTT.

This chain joins TRBV6-8 and TRBJ2-3; perhaps TRBD1 as D (6 bases). Per the germline V gene, CDR1 is MNHGY and CDR2 is SAAAGT. V was clipped by 4 bases and J by 4 bases, with 21 bases between them. The CDR3 contains 17 residues. The CDR3 loop reads CASSSRGSLLGPDTQYF. In DNA, the CDR3 is TGTGCCAGCAGTTCAAGGGGGTCCCTCTTGGGTCCAGATACGCAGTATTTT.

By share of the sample, this clone is medium-sized. V gene TRBV11-3 combines with J gene TRBJ1-5, with D possibly matching TRBD1 (5 bases). The CDR3 contains 16 residues. V gave up 5 bases and J gave up 6 bases, with 20 bases separating them. Germline values: CDR1 SGHNT, CDR2 YENEEA. The CDR3 reads CASSHGGDLRVQPQHF. The DNA for the CDR3 is TGTGCCAGCAGCCATGGGGGGGACTTGAGAGTTCAGCCCCAGCATTTT.

The chain couples TRBV7-5 to TRBJ1-1. TRBV7-5 is a pseudogene locus. The CDR3 has 15 amino acids. Here the CDR3 reads CVRSLNRLMNTEAFF. CDR3 in DNA: TGTGTCAGAAGCTTAAATAGGCTGATGAACACTGAAGCTTTCTTT.

The chain couples TRBV19 to TRBJ1-4, with D perhaps TRBD1 (6 bases). V was cut by 8 bases and J by 7 bases, with 20 bases left in between. Germline loops: CDR1 LNHDA, CDR2 SQIVND (reference sequence). The CDR3 extends over 15 amino acids. The DNA of the CDR3 is TGTGCCAGTGGGGGTGGTGCCGGAGGGGGTGAAAAACTGTTTTTT. Its protein is CASGGGAGGGEKLFF.

Judged by abundance, this clone is large. This sequence joins TRBV15 and TRBJ1-4; 10 positions match TRBD1. Losses at the gene ends were 6 bases for V and 8 bases for J; bases not matched to a gene: 6. This CDR3 region has 14 residues. Germline CDR1 and CDR2: LNHNV and YYDKDF (reference sequence). The CDR3 DNA reads TGTGCCACCAGTCCCGGGACAGGGGAAGAAAAACTGTTTTTT. This sequence encodes CATSPGTGEEKLFF.

This clone came up a few times. The chain has TRBV15 and TRBJ1-4; 10 nucleotides align to TRBD1. Germline CDR1 reads LNHNV; CDR2 reads YYDKDF (reference sequence). Losses at the gene ends were 8 bases for V and 4 bases for J; bases not matched to a gene: 7. The CDR3 is 15 residues long. CDR3 DNA: TGTGCCACCGGGGGGACAGGGGCGGATAATGAAAAACTGTTTTTT. Its protein product is CATGGTGADNEKLFF.

The V gene is TRBV12-5, the J gene TRBJ1-1, with D hard to call. CDR3 length: 13 amino acids. Germline V lookup: CDR1 LGHNT, CDR2 FRNRAP. In nucleotides, the CDR3 is TGTGCCACCATCCGGCCCAAAGGCCCCGAAGCTTTCTTT. Its translation: CATIRPKGPEAFF.

In this sample, this clone turned up a few times. The chain couples TRBV15 to TRBJ2-1, with 11 bases lining up with TRBD2. Germline V gene lookup returns CDR1 LNHNV and CDR2 YYDKDF (reference sequence). The CDR3 has 16 amino acids. Trimming removed 3 bases from V and 8 bases from J; junction bases left unmatched: 9. CDR3: CATSRRSGRASDEQFF. CDR3 coding DNA: TGTGCCACCAGCAGGCGTAGCGGGAGGGCCTCCGATGAGCAGTTCTTC.

The chain has TRBV18 and TRBJ2-1, with D possibly being TRBD1 (5 bases). Deletions cut 2 bases from V and 2 bases from J, with 13 bases between. Germline CDR1 and CDR2: KGHSH and LQKENI. This CDR3 is built from 16 residues. DNA of the CDR3: TGTGCCAGCTCACCAACTGGGGCTGGGACCTACAATGAGCAGTTCTTC. Translated: CASSPTGAGTYNEQFF.

This clone was counted between two and nine times. The CDR3 does not end in the conserved phenylalanine or tryptophan, so this is likely a read error. The DNA is omitted, as the CDR3 cannot be located on it reliably, and the CDR3 follows TCRdb's listing. V and J are TRBV11-3 and TRBJ2-7; the D call of TRBD2 is as the table states it, not checked on the DNA. The CDR3 adds up to 15 amino acids, both ends counted. Per germline, CDR1 SGHNT and CDR2 YENEEA. Here the CDR3 reads CASSLDLTVGGDTTL.